Ten or more counts support the clone carrying this T cell receptor (beta chain). No antigen is known for it. This entry comes from a study of CD8 T cells in ankylosing spondylitis. Study-wide points: Blood from ankylosing spondylitis patients appeared to carry a characteristic eight-variant TCR beta motif. Clones linked with disease were CD8+ and fairly uncommon in the peripheral blood. Within matched ankylosing spondylitis synovial fluid, disease-linked clones were reportedly significantly enriched.

Quantitative molecular-barcoded 5'-RACE generated the TCR beta libraries. TCRdb used MiXCR to reprocess the 5' RACE reads, holding one entry per CDR3 protein. Of about 240,000 distinct CDR3 sequences listed, over 8.5% are singletons. This CDR3 is 16 amino acids long. V gave up 6 bases and J gave up 7 bases; unmatched junction bases: 9. CDR1 is LNHNV and CDR2 is YYDKDF in the germline V gene (reference sequence). The chain joins TRBV15 to TRBJ2-2; 12 bases map to TRBD2. The sample comprised blood, either unsorted or a sorted T cell fraction (not recorded which). This TCR was sampled from a male donor with ankylosing spondylitis or in good health (not recorded which). CDR3 sequence: CATRTTSGSEVGELFF. The CDR3 DNA is TGTGCCACCAGGACGACTAGCGGGAGCGAGGTCGGGGAGCTGTTTTTT.